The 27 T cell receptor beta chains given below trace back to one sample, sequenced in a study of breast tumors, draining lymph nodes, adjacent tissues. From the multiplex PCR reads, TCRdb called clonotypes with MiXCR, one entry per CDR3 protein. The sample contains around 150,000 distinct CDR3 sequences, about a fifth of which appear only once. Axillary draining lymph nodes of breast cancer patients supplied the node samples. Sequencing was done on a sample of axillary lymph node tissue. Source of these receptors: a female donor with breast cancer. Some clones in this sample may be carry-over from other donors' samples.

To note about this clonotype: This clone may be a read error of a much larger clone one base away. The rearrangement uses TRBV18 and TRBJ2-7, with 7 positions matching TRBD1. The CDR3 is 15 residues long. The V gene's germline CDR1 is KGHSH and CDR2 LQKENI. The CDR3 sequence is CASLPIRQGHYEQYF. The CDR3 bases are TGTGCCAGCTTACCAATCCGACAGGGACATTACGAGCAGTACTTC.

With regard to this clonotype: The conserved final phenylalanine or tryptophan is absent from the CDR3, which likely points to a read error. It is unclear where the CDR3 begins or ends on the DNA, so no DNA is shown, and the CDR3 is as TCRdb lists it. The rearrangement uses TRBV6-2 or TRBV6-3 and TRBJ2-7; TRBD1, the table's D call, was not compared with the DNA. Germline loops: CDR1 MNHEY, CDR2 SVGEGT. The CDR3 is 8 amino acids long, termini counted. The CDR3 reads CASILRAG.

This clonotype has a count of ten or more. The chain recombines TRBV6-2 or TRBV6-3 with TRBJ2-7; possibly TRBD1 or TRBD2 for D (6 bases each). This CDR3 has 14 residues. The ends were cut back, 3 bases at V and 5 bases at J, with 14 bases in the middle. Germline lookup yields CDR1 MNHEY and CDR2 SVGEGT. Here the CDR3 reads CASSYWGAPHEQYF. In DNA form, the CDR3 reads TGTGCCAGCAGTTATTGGGGGGCCCCCCACGAGCAGTACTTC.

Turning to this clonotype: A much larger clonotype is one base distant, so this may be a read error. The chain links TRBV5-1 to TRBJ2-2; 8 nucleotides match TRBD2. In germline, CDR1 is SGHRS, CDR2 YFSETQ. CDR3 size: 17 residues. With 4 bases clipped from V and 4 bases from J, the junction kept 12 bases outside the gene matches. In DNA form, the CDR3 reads TGCGCCAGCAGCGAAACGACTAGCGTGAGTCGCACCGGGGAGCTGTTTTTT. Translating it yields CASSETTSVSRTGELFF.

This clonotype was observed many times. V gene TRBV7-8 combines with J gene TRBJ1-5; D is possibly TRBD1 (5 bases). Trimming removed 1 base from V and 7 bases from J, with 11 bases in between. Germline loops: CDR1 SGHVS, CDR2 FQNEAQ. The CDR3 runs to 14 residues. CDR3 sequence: CASSLVLGVQPQHF. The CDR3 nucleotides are TGTGCCAGCAGCTTAGTGCTGGGGGTCCAGCCCCAGCATTTT.

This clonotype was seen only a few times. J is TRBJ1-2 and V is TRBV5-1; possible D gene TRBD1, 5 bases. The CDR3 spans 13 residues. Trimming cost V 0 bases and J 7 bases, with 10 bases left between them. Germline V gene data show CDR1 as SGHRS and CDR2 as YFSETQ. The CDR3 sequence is CASSLEGWGGYTF. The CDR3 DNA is TGCGCCAGCAGCTTGGAGGGGTGGGGTGGCTACACCTTC.

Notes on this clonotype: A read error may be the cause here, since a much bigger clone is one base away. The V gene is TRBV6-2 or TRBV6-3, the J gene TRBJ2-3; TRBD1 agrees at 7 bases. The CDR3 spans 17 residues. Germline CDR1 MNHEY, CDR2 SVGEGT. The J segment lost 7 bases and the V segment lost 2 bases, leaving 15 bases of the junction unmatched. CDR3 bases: TGTGCCAGCAGTTACCCCCTAGGGGGCCCTCAGTTATATACGCAGTATTTT. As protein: CASSYPLGGPQLYTQYF.

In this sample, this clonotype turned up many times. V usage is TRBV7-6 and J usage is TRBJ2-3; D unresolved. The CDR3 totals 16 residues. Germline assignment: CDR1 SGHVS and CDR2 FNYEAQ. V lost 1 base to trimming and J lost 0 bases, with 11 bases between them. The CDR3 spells CASSLGTVTSTDTQYF. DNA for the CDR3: TGTGCCAGCAGCTTAGGGACCGTGACTAGCACAGATACGCAGTATTTT.

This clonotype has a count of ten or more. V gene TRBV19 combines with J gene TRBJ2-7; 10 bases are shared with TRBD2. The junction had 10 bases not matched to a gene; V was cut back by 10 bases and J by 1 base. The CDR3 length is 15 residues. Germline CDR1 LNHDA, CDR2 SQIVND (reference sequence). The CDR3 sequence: CATTQGAGGSYEQYF. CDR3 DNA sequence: TGTGCCACCACACAGGGAGCGGGAGGGTCCTACGAGCAGTACTTC.

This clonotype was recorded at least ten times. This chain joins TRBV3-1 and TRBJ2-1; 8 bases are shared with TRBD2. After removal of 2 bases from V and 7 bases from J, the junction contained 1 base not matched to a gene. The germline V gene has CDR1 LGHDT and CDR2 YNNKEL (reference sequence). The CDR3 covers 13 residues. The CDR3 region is CASSQIAGNEQFF. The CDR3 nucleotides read TGTGCCAGCAGCCAAATAGCGGGGAATGAGCAGTTCTTC.

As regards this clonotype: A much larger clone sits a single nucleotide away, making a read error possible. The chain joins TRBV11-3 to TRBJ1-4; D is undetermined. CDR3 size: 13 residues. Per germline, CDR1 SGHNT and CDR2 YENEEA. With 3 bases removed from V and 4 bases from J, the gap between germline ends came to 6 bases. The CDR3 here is CASSLNGNEKLFF. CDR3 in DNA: TGTGCCAGCAGCTTGAACGGTAATGAAAAACTGTTTTTT.

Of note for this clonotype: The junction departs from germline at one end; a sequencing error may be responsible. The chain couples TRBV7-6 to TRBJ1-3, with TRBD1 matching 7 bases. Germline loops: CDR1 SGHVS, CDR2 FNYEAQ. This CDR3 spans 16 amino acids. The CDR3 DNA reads TGTGCCAGCAGCCAGGGGGGGGTTACCTCTGGAAACGCCATATATTTT. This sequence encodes CASSQGGVTSGNAIYF.

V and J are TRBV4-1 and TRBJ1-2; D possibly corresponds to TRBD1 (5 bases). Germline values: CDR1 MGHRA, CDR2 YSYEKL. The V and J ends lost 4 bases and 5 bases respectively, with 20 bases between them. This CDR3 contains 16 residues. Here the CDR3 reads CASSLTENAGLYGYTF. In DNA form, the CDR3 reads TGCGCCAGCAGCCTCACAGAGAATGCAGGGCTATATGGCTACACCTTC.

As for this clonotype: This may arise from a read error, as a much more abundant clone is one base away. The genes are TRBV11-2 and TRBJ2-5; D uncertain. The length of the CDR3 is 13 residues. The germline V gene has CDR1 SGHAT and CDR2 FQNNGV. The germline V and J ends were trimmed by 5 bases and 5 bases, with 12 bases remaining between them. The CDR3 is CASSGRDGETQYF. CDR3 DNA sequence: TGTGCCAGCAGCGGGCGAGACGGGGAGACCCAGTACTTC.

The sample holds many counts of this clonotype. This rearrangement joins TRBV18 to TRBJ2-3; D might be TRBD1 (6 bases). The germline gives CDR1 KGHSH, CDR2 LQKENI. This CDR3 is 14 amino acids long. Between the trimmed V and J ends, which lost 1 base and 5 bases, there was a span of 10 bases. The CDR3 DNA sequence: TGTGCCAGCTCACCACGGGGGCTGGGAGATACGCAGTATTTT. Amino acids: CASSPRGLGDTQYF.

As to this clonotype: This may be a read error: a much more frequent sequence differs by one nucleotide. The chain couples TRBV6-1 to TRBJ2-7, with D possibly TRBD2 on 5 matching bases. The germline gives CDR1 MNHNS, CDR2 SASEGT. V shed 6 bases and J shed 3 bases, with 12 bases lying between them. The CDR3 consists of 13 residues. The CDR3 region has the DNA TGTGCCAGCAGGAGGGTCCGAAACTACGAGCAGTACTTC. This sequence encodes CASRRVRNYEQYF.

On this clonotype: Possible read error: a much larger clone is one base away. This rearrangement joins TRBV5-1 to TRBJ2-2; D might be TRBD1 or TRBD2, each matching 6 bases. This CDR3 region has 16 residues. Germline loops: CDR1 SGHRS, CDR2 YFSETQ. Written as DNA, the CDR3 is TGCGCCAGCAGCTCGCAGGGGCTGTTGACCGGCGGGGAGCTGTCTTTT. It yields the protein CASSSQGLLTGGELSF. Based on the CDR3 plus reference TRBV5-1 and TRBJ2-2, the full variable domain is KAGVTQTPRYLIKTRGQQVTLSCSPISGHRSVSWYQQTPGQGLQFLFEYFSETQRNKGNFPGRFSGRQFSNSRSEMNVSTLELGDSALYLCASSSQGLLTGGELSFGEGSRLTVL.

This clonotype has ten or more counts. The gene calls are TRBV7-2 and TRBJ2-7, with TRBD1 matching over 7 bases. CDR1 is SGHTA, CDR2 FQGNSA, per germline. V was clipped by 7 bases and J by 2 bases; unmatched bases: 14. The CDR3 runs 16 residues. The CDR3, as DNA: TGTGCCAGCATTCGGGACCCGGACAGGCTTACCTACGAGCAGTACTTC. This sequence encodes CASIRDPDRLTYEQYF.

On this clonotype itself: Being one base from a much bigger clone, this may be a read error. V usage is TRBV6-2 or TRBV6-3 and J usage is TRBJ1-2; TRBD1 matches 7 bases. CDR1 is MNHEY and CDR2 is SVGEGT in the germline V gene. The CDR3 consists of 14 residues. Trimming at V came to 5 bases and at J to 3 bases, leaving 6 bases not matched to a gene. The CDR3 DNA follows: TGTGCCAGCAGTATGCGGACAGGCTACTATGGCTACACCTTC. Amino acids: CASSMRTGYYGYTF.

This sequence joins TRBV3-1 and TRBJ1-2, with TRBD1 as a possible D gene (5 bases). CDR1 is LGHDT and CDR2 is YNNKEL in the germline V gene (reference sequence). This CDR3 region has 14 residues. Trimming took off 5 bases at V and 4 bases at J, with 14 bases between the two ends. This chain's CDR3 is CASSARTGLYGYTF. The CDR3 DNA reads TGTGCCAGCAGCGCCCGGACGGGACTCTATGGCTACACCTTC.

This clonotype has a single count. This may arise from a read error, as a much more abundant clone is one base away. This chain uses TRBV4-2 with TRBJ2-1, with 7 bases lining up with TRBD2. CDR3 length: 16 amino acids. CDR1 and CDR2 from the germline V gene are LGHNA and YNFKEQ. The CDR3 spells CTSSQDGTNTYNEQFF. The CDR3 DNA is TGTACCAGCAGCCAAGATGGGACTAACACGTACAATGAGCAGTTCTTC.

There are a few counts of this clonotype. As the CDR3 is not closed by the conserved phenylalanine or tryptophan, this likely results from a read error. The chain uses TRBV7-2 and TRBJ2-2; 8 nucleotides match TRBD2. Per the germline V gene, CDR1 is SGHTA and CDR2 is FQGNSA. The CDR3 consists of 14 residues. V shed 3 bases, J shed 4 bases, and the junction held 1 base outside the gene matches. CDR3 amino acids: CASSFGGGTGELFL. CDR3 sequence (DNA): TGTGCCAGCAGCTTCGGGGGGGGCACCGGGGAGCTGTTTCTT.

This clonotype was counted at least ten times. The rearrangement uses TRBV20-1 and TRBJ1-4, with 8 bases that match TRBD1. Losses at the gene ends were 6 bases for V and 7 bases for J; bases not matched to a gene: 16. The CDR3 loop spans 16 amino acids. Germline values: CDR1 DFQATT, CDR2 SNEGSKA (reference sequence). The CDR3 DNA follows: TGCAGTGCAAAAATCGGGTCGGGACAGGCTGCTGAAAAACTGTTTTTT. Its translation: CSAKIGSGQAAEKLFF.

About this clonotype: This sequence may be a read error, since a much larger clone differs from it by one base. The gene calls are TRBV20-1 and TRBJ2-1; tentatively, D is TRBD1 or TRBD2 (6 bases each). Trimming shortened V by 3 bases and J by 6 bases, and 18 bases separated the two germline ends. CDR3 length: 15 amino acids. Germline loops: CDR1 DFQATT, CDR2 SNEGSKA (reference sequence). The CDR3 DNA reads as TGCAGTGCTAGTTTCCTCGGGGGCCCAAGCAATGAGCAGTTCTTC. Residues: CSASFLGGPSNEQFF.

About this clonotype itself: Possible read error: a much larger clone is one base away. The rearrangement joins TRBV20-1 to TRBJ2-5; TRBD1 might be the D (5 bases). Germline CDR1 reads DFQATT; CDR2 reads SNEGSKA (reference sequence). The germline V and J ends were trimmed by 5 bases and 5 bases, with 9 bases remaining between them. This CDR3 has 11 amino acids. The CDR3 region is CSADRQETQYF. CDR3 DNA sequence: TGCAGTGCTGACCGACAGGAGACCCAGTACTTC.

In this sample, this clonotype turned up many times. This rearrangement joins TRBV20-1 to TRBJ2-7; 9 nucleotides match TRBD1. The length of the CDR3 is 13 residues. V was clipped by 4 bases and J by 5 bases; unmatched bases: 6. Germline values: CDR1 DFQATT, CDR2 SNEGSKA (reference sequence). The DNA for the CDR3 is TGCAGTGCTACCCCGGGACAGGGTCACGAGCAGTACTTC. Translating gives CSATPGQGHEQYF.

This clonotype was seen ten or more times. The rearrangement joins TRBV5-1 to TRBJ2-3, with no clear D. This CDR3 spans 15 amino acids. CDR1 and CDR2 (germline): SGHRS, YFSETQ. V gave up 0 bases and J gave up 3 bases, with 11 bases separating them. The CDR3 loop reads CASSLALAETDTQYF. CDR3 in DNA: TGCGCCAGCAGCTTGGCCTTGGCAGAGACAGATACGCAGTATTTT.